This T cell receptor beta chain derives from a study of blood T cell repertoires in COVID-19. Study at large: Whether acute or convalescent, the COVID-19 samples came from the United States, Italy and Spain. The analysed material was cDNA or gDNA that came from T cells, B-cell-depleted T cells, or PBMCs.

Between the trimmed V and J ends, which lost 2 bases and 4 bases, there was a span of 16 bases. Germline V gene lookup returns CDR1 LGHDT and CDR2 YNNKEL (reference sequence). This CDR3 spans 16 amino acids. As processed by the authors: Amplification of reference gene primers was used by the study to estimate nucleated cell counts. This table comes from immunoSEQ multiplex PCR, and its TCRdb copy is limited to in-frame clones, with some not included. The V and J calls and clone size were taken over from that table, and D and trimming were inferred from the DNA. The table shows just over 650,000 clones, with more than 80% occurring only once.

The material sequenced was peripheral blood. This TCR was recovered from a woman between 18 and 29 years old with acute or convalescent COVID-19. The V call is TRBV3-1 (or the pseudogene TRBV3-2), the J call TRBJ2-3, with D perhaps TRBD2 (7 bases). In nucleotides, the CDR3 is TGTGCCAGCAGCCAAATTACGGGGGGCCCCCCAGATACGCAGTATTTT. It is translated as CASSQITGGPPDTQYF.